The 26 T cell receptor beta chains below come from one sample, sequenced in a study of T cell repertoires in cytomegalovirus infection (dated by TCRdb to the late 2010s). The sample's treatment or condition label, in plain terms: in vitro stimulation with specific CMV peptide epitopes to enrich CMV-specific T cells. These reads were obtained on an Illumina HiSeq 1500. TCRdb itself trimmed the public reads at Q25 with fastp, ran MiXCR and retained productive beta chains. Rows matching on CDR3 protein sequence are summarized as one entry with the most common DNA and genes. Within this sample are 700,000 to 950,000 distinct CDR3 sequences, with approximately 32% of them counted one time only. Together, the top ten hold 9.5% to 15% of the sample. Their recognized antigens are unknown. The sequencing used cultured CD8+ T cells from PBMCs, collected from culture after CMV antigen stimulation. The receptors derive from a human donor in good health (CMV status not recorded). Some clones in this sample may be carry-over from other donors' samples.

This clonotype was detected a few times. The rearrangement uses TRBV12-3 or TRBV12-4 and TRBJ2-3, with 10 bases lining up with TRBD2. The junction had 10 bases not matched to a gene; V was cut back by 6 bases and J by 4 bases. The CDR3 runs 16 residues. The CDR3 protein is CASSRLAGAPPDTQYF. CDR3 sequence (DNA): TGTGCCAGCAGCCGGCTAGCGGGGGCCCCCCCAGATACGCAGTATTTT.

About this clonotype: This sequence may be a read error, since a much larger clone differs from it by one base. The gene calls are TRBV7-9 and TRBJ1-2; perhaps TRBD1 as D (5 bases). Germline assignment: CDR1 SEHNR and CDR2 FQNEAQ (reference sequence). The CDR3 totals 13 residues. V shed 10 bases and J shed 7 bases, with 19 bases lying between them. CDR3 sequence reads: CANSSNRRGGYTF. The CDR3 DNA is TGTGCCAACAGTTCCAACAGGAGGGGTGGCTACACCTTC.

The V gene is TRBV15, the J gene TRBJ2-1; 9 bases line up with TRBD2. Germline values: CDR1 LNHNV, CDR2 YYDKDF (reference sequence). V lost 1 base and J lost 7; bases outside the gene matches: 5. CDR3 length equals 15 residues. The CDR3 coding sequence is TGTGCCACCAGCAGAGTAGCGGGGGCCGGGAATGAGCAGTTCTTC. Translated, it gives CATSRVAGAGNEQFF.

This chain links TRBV19 with TRBJ1-5; D is uncertain. Between the trimmed V and J ends, which lost 3 bases and 2 bases, there was a span of 11 bases. There are 15 residues in the CDR3. CDR1 is LNHDA and CDR2 is SQIVND in the germline V gene (reference sequence). CDR3 protein: CASSIMDLGNQPQHF. The CDR3 DNA reads as TGTGCCAGTAGTATTATGGATTTGGGCAATCAGCCCCAGCATTTT.

The genes are TRBV7-1 and TRBJ2-1; 7 positions agree with TRBD1. TRBV7-1 is an ORF; its function is uncertain. V was pared by 8 bases and J by 10 bases, with 5 bases of the junction left unmatched. This CDR3 spans 11 amino acids. CDR3 bases: TGTGCCAGCGAGGGGGCAAGGGAGCAGTTCTTC. This translates into CASEGAREQFF.

In DNA form, the CDR3 reads TGTGCCAGCAGCATGGACAGGGGGCGATCACCCCTCCACTTT. Protein product: CASSMDRGRSPLHF. V and J are TRBV28 and TRBJ1-6, with 11 bases that match TRBD1. J gave up 10 bases and V 6 bases, and 5 bases lay outside the gene matches. CDR3 length equals 14 residues. Germline-derived CDR1 and CDR2 are MDHEN and SYDVKM.

The sample holds a few counts of this clonotype. This chain links TRBV6-5 with TRBJ1-1; D is ambiguous. The CDR3 has 14 amino acids. Trimming took off 6 bases at V and 1 base at J, with 12 bases between the two ends. Germline V gives CDR1 MNHEY, CDR2 SVGAGI. CDR3 protein: CASRRASENTEAFF. DNA of the CDR3: TGTGCCAGCAGACGGGCCAGCGAGAACACTGAAGCTTTCTTT.

The chain is built from TRBV13 and TRBJ1-2, with TRBD1 matching 9 bases. V was clipped by 6 bases and J by 5 bases; unmatched bases: 10. The CDR3 loop spans 15 amino acids. The germline V gene encodes CDR1 PRHDT and CDR2 FYEKMQ (reference sequence). The CDR3 loop is CASRSGTGSYYGYTF. For the CDR3, the DNA is TGTGCCAGCAGATCCGGGACAGGGAGTTATTATGGCTACACCTTC.

This clonotype turned up a few times. The CDR3: CASSSLIKAQETQYF. Here the CDR3 DNA reads TGTGCCAGCAGCTCTCTTATCAAAGCCCAAGAGACCCAGTACTTC. The chain has TRBV7-9 and TRBJ2-5, with unresolved D. The CDR3 loop spans 15 amino acids. Trimming pared 4 bases from V and 1 base from J, leaving 13 bases between. Germline V gene data show CDR1 as SEHNR and CDR2 as FQNEAQ (reference sequence).

This chain uses TRBV10-3 with TRBJ1-3; TRBD1 agrees at 8 bases. J lost 0 bases, V lost 2 bases, and 3 bases had no gene match. The V gene's germline CDR1 is ENHRY and CDR2 SYGVKD. The CDR3 loop spans 16 amino acids. The CDR3 DNA reads TGTGCCATCAGTGAGCCGGGACAGGACTCTGGAAACACCATATATTTT. Its translation is CAISEPGQDSGNTIYF.

The gene calls are TRBV15 and TRBJ2-7; D uncertain. The CDR3 is 13 amino acids. The V gene's germline CDR1 is LNHNV and CDR2 YYDKDF (reference sequence). Trimming pared 4 bases from V and 3 bases from J, leaving 10 bases between. The CDR3 reads CATSTGNLYEQYV. CDR3 nucleotides: TGTGCCACCAGCACCGGAAACCTCTACGAGCAGTACGTC.

This clonotype occurred a few times. V and J are TRBV6-5 and TRBJ2-2, with 9 bases fitting TRBD1. Per the germline V gene, CDR1 is MNHEY and CDR2 is SVGAGI. Losses at the gene ends were 6 bases for V and 5 bases for J; bases not matched to a gene: 4. The CDR3 runs 14 residues. The CDR3 DNA sequence: TGTGCCAGCAGGAGGACAGGGGAGACCGGGGAGCTGTTTTTT. Amino acids: CASRRTGETGELFF.

The chain carries TRBV27 and TRBJ2-7; D call uncertain. Looked up from germline, CDR1 is MNHEY and CDR2 is SMNVEV (reference sequence). The CDR3 loop spans 14 amino acids. V was cut by 3 bases and J by 4 bases, with 13 bases left in between. The CDR3 region is CASSLADSGYEQYV. CDR3 coding DNA: TGTGCCAGCAGTTTGGCAGACTCGGGTTACGAGCAGTACGTC.

This clonotype was seen many times. The CDR3 region is CASSQGSGDTQYF. In DNA form, the CDR3 reads TGCGCCAGCAGCCAAGGTTCGGGGGATACGCAGTATTTT. The rearrangement joins TRBV4-1 to TRBJ2-3, with TRBD2 as a possible D gene (5 bases). The germline V and J ends were trimmed by 1 base and 6 bases, with 8 bases remaining between them. The CDR3 has 13 amino acids. Germline CDR1 is MGHRA and CDR2 is YSYEKL.

In the case of this clonotype: A much larger clone differs from this one at a single base, so this may be a read error. This chain uses TRBV7-2 with TRBJ2-1, with TRBD1 identical over 7 bases. V lost 5 bases and J lost 5; bases outside the gene matches: 9. Germline V gene lookup returns CDR1 SGHTA and CDR2 FQGNSA. CDR3 length: 15 amino acids. CDR3 coding DNA: TGTGCCAGCAGCCCAAGGACAGGACACCACAATGAGCAGTTCTTC. Amino acids: CASSPRTGHHNEQFF.

J is TRBJ1-5 and V is TRBV4-1, with 10 bases fitting TRBD1. Unmatched junction bases numbered 3, after V lost 3 bases and J lost 4 bases. The CDR3 is 15 amino acids. CDR1 and CDR2 from the germline V gene are MGHRA and YSYEKL. The CDR3 bases are TGCGCCAGCAGCCATGGACAGGGGGGAAATCAGCCCCAGCATTTT. Amino acids: CASSHGQGGNQPQHF.

The V and J genes are TRBV19 and TRBJ1-1, with D uncertain. The V gene lost 5 bases and the J gene lost 11 bases, with 15 bases spanning the gap. This CDR3 has 12 amino acids. The germline gives CDR1 LNHDA, CDR2 SQIVND (reference sequence). The CDR3 protein is CASSPPEPGAFF. As DNA, the CDR3 is TGTGCCAGTAGTCCCCCGGAGCCTGGGGCTTTCTTT.

The V call is TRBV3-1, the J call TRBJ2-1, with D hard to call. The CDR3 has 14 residues. V dropped 0 bases and J dropped 8 bases, with 11 bases sitting between them. Germline V gives CDR1 LGHDT, CDR2 YNNKEL (reference sequence). The CDR3 DNA reads as TGTGCCAGCAGCCAAGAACGATTAGGCGATGAGCAGTTCTTC. This sequence encodes CASSQERLGDEQFF.

The sample holds a few counts of this clonotype. This chain connects TRBV7-8 to TRBJ1-2; 10 bases match TRBD1. This CDR3 spans 15 amino acids. V lost 4 bases and J lost 8; bases outside the gene matches: 10. Germline loops: CDR1 SGHVS, CDR2 FQNEAQ. DNA of the CDR3: TGTGCCAGCAGCTCCCGGGACAGGGGATCCTTGGGCTACACCTTC. This sequence encodes CASSSRDRGSLGYTF.

The chain has TRBV7-8 and TRBJ2-2; 7 nucleotides align to TRBD1. Germline assignment: CDR1 SGHVS and CDR2 FQNEAQ. CDR3 length equals 17 residues. V lost 5 bases and J lost 6; bases outside the gene matches: 15. The CDR3 here is CASSPPGQALGAGELFF. The DNA of the CDR3 is TGTGCCAGCAGCCCCCCCGGACAGGCCCTGGGTGCCGGGGAGCTGTTTTTT. The entire variable domain, with the rest obtained from reference TRBV7-8 and TRBJ2-2, is as follows: GAGVSQSPRYKVAKRGQDVALRCDPISGHVSLFWYQQALGQGPEFLTYFQNEAQLDKSGLPSDRFFAERPEGSVSTLKIQRTQQEDSAVYLCASSPPGQALGAGELFFGEGSRLTVL.

As concerns this clonotype: Since a much larger clone is just one base distant, this may be a read error. This chain joins TRBV7-8 and TRBJ1-5; TRBD1 agrees at 9 bases. Looked up from germline, CDR1 is SGHVS and CDR2 is FQNEAQ. This CDR3 has 17 residues. V lost 0 bases, J lost 1 base, and 4 bases stayed unmatched. The CDR3 region is CASSLARTGASNQPQHF. Written as DNA, the CDR3 is TGTGCCAGCAGCTTAGCGCGGACAGGGGCGAGCAATCAGCCCCAGCATTTT.

This clonotype was seen just once. The chain links TRBV5-6 to TRBJ2-1, with D perhaps matching TRBD1 (6 bases). Trimming left V 4 bases short and J 3 bases short, with 14 bases between. CDR1 and CDR2 (germline): SGHDT, YYEEEE. This CDR3 region has 15 residues. The CDR3: CASSPDSSFYNEQFF. DNA of the CDR3: TGTGCCAGCAGCCCGGACAGTTCCTTCTACAATGAGCAGTTCTTC.

This clonotype has ten or more counts. The rearrangement joins TRBV7-2 to TRBJ2-2, with no clear D. V lost 4 bases to trimming and J lost 2 bases, with 8 bases between them. Germline loops: CDR1 SGHTA, CDR2 FQGNSA. CDR3 length: 14 residues. The CDR3 loop is CASSSPQNTGELFF. The CDR3, as DNA: TGTGCCAGCAGCTCACCGCAAAACACCGGGGAGCTGTTTTTT.

The gene calls are TRBV19 and TRBJ1-2; D gene ambiguous. The CDR3 has 11 amino acids. Trimming removed 4 bases at V and 8 bases at J, with 8 bases between. The germline V gene encodes CDR1 LNHDA and CDR2 SQIVND (reference sequence). As DNA, the CDR3 is TGTGCCAGTAGTACCGTGGAGGGCTACACCTTC. This encodes CASSTVEGYTF.

V gene TRBV5-1 combines with J gene TRBJ2-1; no reliable D call. The CDR3 spans 13 residues. The germline V and J ends were trimmed by 4 bases and 8 bases, with 13 bases remaining between them. Germline V gene data show CDR1 as SGHRS and CDR2 as YFSETQ. CDR3 region: CASSPAVFDEQFF. CDR3 DNA: TGCGCCAGCAGCCCGGCGGTTTTCGATGAGCAGTTCTTC. The complete variable domain, with remaining parts taken from reference TRBV5-1 and TRBJ2-1, reads KAGVTQTPRYLIKTRGQQVTLSCSPISGHRSVSWYQQTPGQGLQFLFEYFSETQRNKGNFPGRFSGRQFSNSRSEMNVSTLELGDSALYLCASSPAVFDEQFFGPGTRLTVL.

The chain couples TRBV5-1 to TRBJ2-1; no reliable D call. Germline V gene sequence: CDR1 SGHRS, CDR2 YFSETQ. This CDR3 spans 13 amino acids. The V gene lost 2 bases and the J gene lost 5 bases, with 8 bases spanning the gap. Here the CDR3 reads CASSFAVHNEQFF. The CDR3 DNA sequence: TGCGCCAGCAGCTTCGCAGTACACAATGAGCAGTTCTTC.